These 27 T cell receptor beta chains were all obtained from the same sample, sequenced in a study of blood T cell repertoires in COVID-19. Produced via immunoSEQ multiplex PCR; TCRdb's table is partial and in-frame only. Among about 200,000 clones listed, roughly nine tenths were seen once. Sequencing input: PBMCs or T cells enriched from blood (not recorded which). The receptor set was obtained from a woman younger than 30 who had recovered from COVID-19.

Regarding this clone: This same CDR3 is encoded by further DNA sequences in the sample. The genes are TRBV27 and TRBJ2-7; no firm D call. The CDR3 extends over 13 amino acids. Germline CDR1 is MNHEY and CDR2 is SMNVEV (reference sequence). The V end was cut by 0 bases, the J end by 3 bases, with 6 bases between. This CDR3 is CASSLSADYEQYF. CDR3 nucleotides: TGTGCCAGCAGTTTATCTGCGGACTACGAGCAGTACTTC.

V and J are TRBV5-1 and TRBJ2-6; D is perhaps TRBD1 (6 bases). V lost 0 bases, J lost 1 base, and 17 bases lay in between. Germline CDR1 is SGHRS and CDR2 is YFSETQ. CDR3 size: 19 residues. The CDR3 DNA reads TGCGCCAGCAGCTTGGTTGGGACAAGCGTCTTATCTGGGGCCAACGTCCTGACTTTC. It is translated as CASSLVGTSVLSGANVLTF. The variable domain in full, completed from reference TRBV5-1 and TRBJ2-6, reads KAGVTQTPRYLIKTRGQQVTLSCSPISGHRSVSWYQQTPGQGLQFLFEYFSETQRNKGNFPGRFSGRQFSNSRSEMNVSTLELGDSALYLCASSLVGTSVLSGANVLTFGAGSRLTVL.

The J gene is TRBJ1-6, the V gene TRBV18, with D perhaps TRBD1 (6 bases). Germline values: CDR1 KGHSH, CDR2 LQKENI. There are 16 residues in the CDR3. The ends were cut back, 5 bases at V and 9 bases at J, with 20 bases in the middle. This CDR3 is CASSATGPPDVSPLHF. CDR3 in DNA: TGTGCCAGCTCAGCCACAGGGCCCCCGGACGTTTCACCCCTCCACTTT. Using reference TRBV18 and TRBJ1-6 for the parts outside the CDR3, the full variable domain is NAGVMQNPRHLVRRRGQEARLRCSPMKGHSHVYWYRQLPEEGLKFMVYLQKENIIDESGMPKERFSAEFPKEGPSILRIQQVVRGDSAAYFCASSATGPPDVSPLHFGNGTRLTVT.

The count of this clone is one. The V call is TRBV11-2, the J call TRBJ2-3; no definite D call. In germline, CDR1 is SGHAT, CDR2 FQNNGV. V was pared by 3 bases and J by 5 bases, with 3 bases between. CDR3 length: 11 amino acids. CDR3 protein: CASSFGDTQYF. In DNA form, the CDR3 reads TGTGCCAGCAGCTTCGGAGATACGCAGTATTTT.

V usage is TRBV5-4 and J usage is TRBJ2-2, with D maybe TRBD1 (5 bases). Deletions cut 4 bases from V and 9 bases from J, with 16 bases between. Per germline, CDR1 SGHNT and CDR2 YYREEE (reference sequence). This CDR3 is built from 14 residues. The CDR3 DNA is TGTGCCAGCAGCCCCCTTTTGGGGCACCGGGAGCTGTTTTTT. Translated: CASSPLLGHRELFF.

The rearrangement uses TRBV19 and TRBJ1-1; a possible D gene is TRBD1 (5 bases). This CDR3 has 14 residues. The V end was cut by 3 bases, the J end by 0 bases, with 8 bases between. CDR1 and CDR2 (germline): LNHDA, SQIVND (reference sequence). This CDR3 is CASSMGRLNTEAFF. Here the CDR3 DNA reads TGTGCCAGTAGTATGGGGCGGTTGAACACTGAAGCTTTCTTT. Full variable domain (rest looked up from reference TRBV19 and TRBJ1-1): DGGITQSPKYLFRKEGQNVTLSCEQNLNHDAMYWYRQDPGQGLRLIYYSQIVNDFQKGDIAEGYSVSREKKESFPLTVTSAQKNPTAFYLCASSMGRLNTEAFFGQGTRLTVV.

CDR3 amino acids: CASSFYPQATLYGYTF. The CDR3 nucleotides are TGTGCCAGCAGTTTTTACCCACAGGCAACACTCTATGGCTACACCTTC. The J gene is TRBJ1-2, the V gene TRBV6-5; weak D call: TRBD1 (5 bases). The CDR3 length is 16 residues. V was clipped by 4 bases and J by 4 bases, with 19 bases between them. Germline V gene sequence: CDR1 MNHEY, CDR2 SVGAGI.

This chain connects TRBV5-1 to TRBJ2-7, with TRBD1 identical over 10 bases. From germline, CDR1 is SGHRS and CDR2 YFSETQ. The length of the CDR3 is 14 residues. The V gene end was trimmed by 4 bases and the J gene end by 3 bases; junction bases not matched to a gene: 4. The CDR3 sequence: CASSPGQGVYEQYF. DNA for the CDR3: TGCGCCAGCAGCCCCGGACAGGGGGTCTACGAGCAGTACTTC.

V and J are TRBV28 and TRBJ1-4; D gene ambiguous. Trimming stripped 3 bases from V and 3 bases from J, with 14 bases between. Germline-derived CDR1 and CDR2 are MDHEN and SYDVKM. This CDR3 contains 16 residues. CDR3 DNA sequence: TGTGCCAGCAGTTTCGAGCGGTGGGAGGCTAATGAAAAACTGTTTTTT. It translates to CASSFERWEANEKLFF.

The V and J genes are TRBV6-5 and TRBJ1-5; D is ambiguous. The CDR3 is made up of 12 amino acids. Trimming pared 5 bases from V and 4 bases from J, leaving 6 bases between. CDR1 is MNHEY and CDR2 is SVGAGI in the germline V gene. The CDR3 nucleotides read TGTGCCAGCAGTCCGTTAAATCAGCCCCAGCATTTT. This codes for CASSPLNQPQHF.

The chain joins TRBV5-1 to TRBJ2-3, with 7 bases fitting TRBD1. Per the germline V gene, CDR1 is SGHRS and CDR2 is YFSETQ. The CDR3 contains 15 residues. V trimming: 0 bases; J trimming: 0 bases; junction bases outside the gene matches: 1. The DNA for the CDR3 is TGCGCCAGCAGCTTGGGGGGACAGAGCACAGATACGCAGTATTTT. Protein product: CASSLGGQSTDTQYF.

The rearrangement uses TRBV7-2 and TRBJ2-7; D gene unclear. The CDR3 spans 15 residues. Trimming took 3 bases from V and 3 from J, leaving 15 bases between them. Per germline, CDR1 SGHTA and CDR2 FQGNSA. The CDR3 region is CASSLGHPLHYEQYF. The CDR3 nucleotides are TGTGCCAGCAGCTTGGGCCACCCCTTACACTACGAGCAGTACTTC.

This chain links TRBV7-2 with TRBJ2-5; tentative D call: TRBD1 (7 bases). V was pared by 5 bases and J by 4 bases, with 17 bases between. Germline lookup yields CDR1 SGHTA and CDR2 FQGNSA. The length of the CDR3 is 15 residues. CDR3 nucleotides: TGTGCCAGCAGCGGAGGGACAGTGAGGGGAGAGACCCAGTACTTC. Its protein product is CASSGGTVRGETQYF.

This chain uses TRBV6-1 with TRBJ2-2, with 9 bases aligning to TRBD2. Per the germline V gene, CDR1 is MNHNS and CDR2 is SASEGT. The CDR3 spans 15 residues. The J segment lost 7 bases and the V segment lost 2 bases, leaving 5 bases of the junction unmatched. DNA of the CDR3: TGTGCCAGCAGTGAATGGGGACTAGCTGACGGGGAGCTGTTTTTT. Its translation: CASSEWGLADGELFF.

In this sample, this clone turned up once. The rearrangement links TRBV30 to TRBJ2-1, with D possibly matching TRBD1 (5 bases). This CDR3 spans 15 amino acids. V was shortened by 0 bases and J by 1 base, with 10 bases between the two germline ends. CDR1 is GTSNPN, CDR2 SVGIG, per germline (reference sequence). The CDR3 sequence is CAWSVWGRSYNEQFF. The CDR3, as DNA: TGTGCCTGGAGTGTCTGGGGCAGATCCTACAATGAGCAGTTCTTC.

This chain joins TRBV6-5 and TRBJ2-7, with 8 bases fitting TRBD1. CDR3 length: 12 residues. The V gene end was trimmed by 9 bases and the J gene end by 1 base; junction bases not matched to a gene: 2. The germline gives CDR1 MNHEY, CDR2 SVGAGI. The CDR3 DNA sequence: TGTGCCAGTGGGACAGGTTCCTACGAGCAGTACTTC. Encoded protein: CASGTGSYEQYF.

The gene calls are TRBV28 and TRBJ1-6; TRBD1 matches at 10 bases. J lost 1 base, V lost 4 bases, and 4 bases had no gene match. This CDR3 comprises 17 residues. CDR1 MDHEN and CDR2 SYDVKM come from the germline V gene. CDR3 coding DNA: TGTGCCAGCAGTTCGACAGGGGGCCGTTCCTATAATTCACCCCTCCACTTT. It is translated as CASSSTGGRSYNSPLHF. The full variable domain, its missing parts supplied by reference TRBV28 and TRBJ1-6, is DVKVTQSSRYLVKRTGEKVFLECVQDMDHENMFWYRQDPGLGLRLIYFSYDVKMKEKGDIPEGYSVSREKKERFSLILESASTNQTSMYLCASSSTGGRSYNSPLHFGNGTRLTVT.

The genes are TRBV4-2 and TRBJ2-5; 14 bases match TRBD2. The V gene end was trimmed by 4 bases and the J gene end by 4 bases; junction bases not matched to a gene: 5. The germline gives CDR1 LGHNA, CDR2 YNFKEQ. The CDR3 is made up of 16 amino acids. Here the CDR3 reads CASSRLGTSGGETQYF. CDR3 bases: TGTGCCAGCAGCCGGCTGGGGACTAGCGGGGGAGAGACCCAGTACTTC.

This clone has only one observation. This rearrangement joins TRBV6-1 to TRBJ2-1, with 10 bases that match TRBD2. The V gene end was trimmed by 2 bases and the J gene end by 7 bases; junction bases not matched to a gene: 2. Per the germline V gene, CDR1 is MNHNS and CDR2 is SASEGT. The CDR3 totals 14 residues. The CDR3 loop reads CASSELAGANEQFF. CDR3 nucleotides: TGTGCCAGCAGTGAACTAGCGGGGGCAAATGAGCAGTTCTTC.

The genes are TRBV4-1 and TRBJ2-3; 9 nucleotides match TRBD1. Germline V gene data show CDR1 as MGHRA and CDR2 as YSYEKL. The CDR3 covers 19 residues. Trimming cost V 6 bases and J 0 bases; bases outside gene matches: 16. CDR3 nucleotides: TGCGCCAGCAGTCCCGGGACAGGGTTCCCTACCACAAGCACAGATACGCAGTATTTT. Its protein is CASSPGTGFPTTSTDTQYF.

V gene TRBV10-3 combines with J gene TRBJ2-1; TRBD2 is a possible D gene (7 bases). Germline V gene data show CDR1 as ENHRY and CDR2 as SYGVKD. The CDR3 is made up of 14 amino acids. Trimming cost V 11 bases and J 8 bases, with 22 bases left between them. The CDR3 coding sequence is TGTGCCGCTTCCTTTGGGGGGGGCCAGGATGAGCAGTTCTTC. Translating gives CAASFGGGQDEQFF.

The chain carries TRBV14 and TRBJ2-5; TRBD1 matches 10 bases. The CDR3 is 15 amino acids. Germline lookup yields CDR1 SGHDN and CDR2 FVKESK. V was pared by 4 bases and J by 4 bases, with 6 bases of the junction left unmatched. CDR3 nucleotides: TGTGCCAGCAGCCTATCGGGACAGGGGACAGAGACCCAGTACTTC. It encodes CASSLSGQGTETQYF.

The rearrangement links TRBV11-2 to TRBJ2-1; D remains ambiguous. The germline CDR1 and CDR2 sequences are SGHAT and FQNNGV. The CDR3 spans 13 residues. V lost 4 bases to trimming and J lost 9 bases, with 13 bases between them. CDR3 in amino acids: CASSSRERSEQFF. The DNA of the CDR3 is TGTGCCAGCAGCTCCCGAGAGAGGTCTGAGCAGTTCTTC.

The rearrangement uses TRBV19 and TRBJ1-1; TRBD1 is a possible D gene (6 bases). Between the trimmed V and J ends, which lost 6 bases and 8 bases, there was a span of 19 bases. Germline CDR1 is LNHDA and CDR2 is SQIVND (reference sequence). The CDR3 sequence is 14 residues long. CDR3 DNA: TGTGCCAGTAGCCTGGGACACACACCTTCCGAAGCTTTCTTT. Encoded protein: CASSLGHTPSEAFF. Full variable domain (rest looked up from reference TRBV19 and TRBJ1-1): DGGITQSPKYLFRKEGQNVTLSCEQNLNHDAMYWYRQDPGQGLRLIYYSQIVNDFQKGDIAEGYSVSREKKESFPLTVTSAQKNPTAFYLCASSLGHTPSEAFFGQGTRLTVV.

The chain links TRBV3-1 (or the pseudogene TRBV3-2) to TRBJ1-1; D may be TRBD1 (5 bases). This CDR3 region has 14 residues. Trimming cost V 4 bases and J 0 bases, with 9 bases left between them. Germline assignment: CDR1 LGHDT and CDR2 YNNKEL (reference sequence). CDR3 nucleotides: TGTGCCAGCAGCCGAGGGACTGTGAACACTGAAGCTTTCTTT. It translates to CASSRGTVNTEAFF.

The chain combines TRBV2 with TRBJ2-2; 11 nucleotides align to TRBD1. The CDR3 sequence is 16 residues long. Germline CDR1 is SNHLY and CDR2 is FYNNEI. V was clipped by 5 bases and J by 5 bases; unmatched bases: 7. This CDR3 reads CASSQGGQGGTGELFF. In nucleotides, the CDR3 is TGTGCCAGCAGTCAAGGGGGACAGGGGGGTACCGGGGAGCTGTTTTTT. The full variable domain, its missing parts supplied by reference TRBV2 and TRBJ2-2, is EPEVTQTPSHQVTQMGQEVILRCVPISNHLYFYWYRQILGQKVEFLVSFYNNEISEKSEIFDDQFSVERPDGSNFTLKIRSTKLEDSAMYFCASSQGGQGGTGELFFGEGSRLTVL.

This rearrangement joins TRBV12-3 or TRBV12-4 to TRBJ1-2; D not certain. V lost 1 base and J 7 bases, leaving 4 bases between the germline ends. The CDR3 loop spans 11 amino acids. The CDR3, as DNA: TGTGCCAGCAGTTTAGACTTTGGCTACACCTTC. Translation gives CASSLDFGYTF.